This T cell receptor beta chain is drawn from a study of regulatory T cells in long-lasting Graves disease. There are 15 residues in the CDR3. Trimming took 0 bases from V and 0 from J, leaving 6 bases between them. The germline CDR1 and CDR2 sequences are SGDLS and YYNGEE. This sample's time point: newly diagnosed GD, antithyroid drugs for less than 3 months. RNA from PBMCs was the source of the TCR library. As a group, patients came from one endocrinology department in Xi'an, China. Points from the study as a whole: Accuracy was possibly reduced by small sample size.

To make TCR beta libraries, researchers used iRepertoire HTBI primers and Arm-PCR of CDR3 regions. MiXCR, run by TCRdb on the multiplex PCR reads, gives a single entry per CDR3 protein. The sample has 350,000 to 500,000 distinct CDR3 sequences, 12% to 15% seen once. Worth noting for this clonotype: Its antigen is unidentified.

These data also featured in a second study, about T cells in Graves' hyperthyroidism and ophthalmopathy. That report adds: The model predicted ophthalmopathy a median around six months before onset.

This chain uses TRBV9 with TRBJ1-4; D ambiguous. Material: peripheral blood mononuclear cells (PBMCs), obtained at new diagnosis, from a patient treated with antithyroid drugs. This clonotype was obtained from a woman between 45 and 60 years old with Graves disease. The CDR3 sequence is CASSVGIATNEKLFF. The CDR3 DNA reads as TGTGCCAGCAGCGTAGGAATTGCAACTAATGAAAAACTGTTTTTT. Together with reference TRBV9 and TRBJ1-4, the CDR3 gives the full variable domain: DSGVTQTPKHLITATGQRVTLRCSPRSGDLSVYWYQQSLDQGLQFLIQYYNGEERAKGNILERFSAQQFPDLHSELNLSSLELGDSALYFCASSVGIATNEKLFFGSGTQLSVL.